Here is one T cell receptor beta chain with its context. Germline V gives CDR1 LGHNA, CDR2 YSLEER. The CDR3 extends over 19 amino acids. Trimming cost V 1 base and J 4 bases; bases outside gene matches: 11. Method: immunoSEQ multiplex PCR; TCRdb's copy keeps in-frame clones and lacks some. The sample contains more than 200,000 clones, approximately 80% of which appear only once. These data belong to a study of blood T cell repertoires in COVID-19. Study details: Collection of acute and convalescent COVID-19 samples took place in the United States, Italy and Spain.

Patients of the Seattle cohort, enrolled during active infection, were followed longitudinally. Sequenced sample: peripheral blood. The genes are TRBV4-3 and TRBJ2-1; 12 bases map to TRBD2. The TCR comes from a woman of 80 years or more with COVID-19, enrolled during active disease. The CDR3, as DNA: TGCGCCAGCAGCCAAGGGGAAAGGCTAGCGGGGGGGAATTACAATGAGCAGTTCTTC. The encoded protein is CASSQGERLAGGNYNEQFF.